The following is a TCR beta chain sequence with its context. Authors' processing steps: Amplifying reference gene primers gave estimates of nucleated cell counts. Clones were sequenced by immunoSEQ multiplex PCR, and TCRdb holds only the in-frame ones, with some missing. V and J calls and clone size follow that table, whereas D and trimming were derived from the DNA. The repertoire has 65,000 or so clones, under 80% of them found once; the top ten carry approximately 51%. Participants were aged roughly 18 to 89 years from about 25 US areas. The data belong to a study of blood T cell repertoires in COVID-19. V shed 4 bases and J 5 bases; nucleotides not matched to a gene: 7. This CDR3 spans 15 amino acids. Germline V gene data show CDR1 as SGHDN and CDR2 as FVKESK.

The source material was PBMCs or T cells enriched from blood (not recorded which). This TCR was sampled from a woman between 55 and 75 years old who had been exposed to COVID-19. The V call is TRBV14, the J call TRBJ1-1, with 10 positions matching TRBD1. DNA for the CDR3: TGTGCCAGCAGCCTAGAGGGACAGGGGCTTACTGAAGCTTTCTTT. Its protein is CASSLEGQGLTEAFF.